These 18 T cell receptor beta chains were sequenced from one sample in a study of T cell responses to AZD1222 COVID-19 vaccine. Clones were sequenced by immunoSEQ multiplex PCR, and TCRdb holds only the in-frame ones, with some missing. The sample records around 100,000 clones, just under 90% being singletons. The specimen comprised peripheral blood, sampled on day 0 of AZD1222 vaccination. The receptors here all came from an adult in good health.

This clone has just one count. The V and J genes are TRBV5-4 and TRBJ2-2; 7 nucleotides align to TRBD2. The trim removed 3 bases at V and 5 bases at J, leaving 4 bases unmatched. The germline V gene has CDR1 SGHNT and CDR2 YYREEE (reference sequence). This CDR3 is 14 amino acids long. The CDR3 DNA is TGTGCCAGCAGCTCAACACTAGCGACCGGGGAGCTGTTTTTT. Protein: CASSSTLATGELFF.

The chain employs TRBV6-2 or TRBV6-3 and TRBJ2-3; D is undetermined. Germline V lookup: CDR1 MNHEY, CDR2 SVGEGT. V lost 0 bases, J lost 7 bases, and 8 bases lay in between. CDR3 size: 13 residues. DNA for the CDR3: TGTGCCAGCAGTTACTCGAAGGGTCATACGCAGTATTTT. This translates into CASSYSKGHTQYF.

The chain carries TRBV6-5 and TRBJ2-1; D gene uncertain. Trimming stripped 7 bases from V and 7 bases from J, with 20 bases between. This CDR3 has 15 residues. The V gene's germline CDR1 is MNHEY and CDR2 SVGAGI. The CDR3 loop is CASNRGTEPVNEQFF. DNA for the CDR3: TGTGCCAGCAACCGCGGCACTGAGCCGGTAAATGAGCAGTTCTTC.

The chain uses TRBV7-2 and TRBJ1-5, with D maybe TRBD1 (6 bases). The CDR3 runs 17 residues. CDR1 is SGHTA and CDR2 is FQGNSA in the germline V gene. The V and J ends lost 0 bases and 2 bases respectively, with 14 bases between them. DNA of the CDR3: TGTGCCAGCAGCTTAGCGCCGGGGGGCAGAGGCAATCAGCCCCAGCATTTT. Its translation: CASSLAPGGRGNQPQHF.

The chain uses TRBV6-5 and TRBJ2-3; D is possibly TRBD2 (6 bases). Trimming shortened V by 6 bases and J by 6 bases, and 13 bases separated the two germline ends. CDR3 length: 13 residues. Per the germline V gene, CDR1 is MNHEY and CDR2 is SVGAGI. CDR3 bases: TGTGCCAGCAGCGGGAGCATTAGGGATACGCAGTATTTT. Translating it yields CASSGSIRDTQYF.

The J gene is TRBJ2-5, the V gene TRBV20-1; D unresolved. Per the germline V gene, CDR1 is DFQATT and CDR2 is SNEGSKA (reference sequence). Trimming removed 3 bases at V and 1 base at J, with 12 bases between. This CDR3 has 14 residues. The CDR3 nucleotides are TGCAGTGCTAGTGGTGTAGGCCTCCAAGAGACCCAGTACTTC. It is translated as CSASGVGLQETQYF.

The gene calls are TRBV18 and TRBJ1-3, with unresolved D. V lost 2 bases and J lost 2, with 13 bases in between. CDR1 KGHSH and CDR2 LQKENI come from the germline V gene. There are 16 residues in the CDR3. The CDR3 loop reads CASSPVIKSTGNTIYF. CDR3 coding DNA: TGTGCCAGCTCACCAGTGATAAAATCGACTGGAAACACCATATATTTT.

J is TRBJ2-2 and V is TRBV19; 11 nucleotides align to TRBD2. Looked up from germline, CDR1 is LNHDA and CDR2 is SQIVND (reference sequence). V gave up 6 bases and J gave up 8 bases; unmatched junction bases: 5. The CDR3 totals 14 residues. CDR3 DNA: TGTGCCAGTAGGGAACTAGCGGGAGAGGGGGAGCTGTTTTTT. Its protein is CASRELAGEGELFF.

This clone appeared once. The rearrangement links TRBV19 to TRBJ1-5; the match to TRBD1 covers 8 bases. Germline CDR1 LNHDA, CDR2 SQIVND (reference sequence). The CDR3 totals 14 residues. The J segment lost 4 bases and the V segment lost 5 bases, leaving 4 bases of the junction unmatched. DNA of the CDR3: TGTGCCAGTAGTCAAACAGGGGGGAATCAGCCCCAGCATTTT. Protein: CASSQTGGNQPQHF.

This chain links TRBV7-3 with TRBJ2-2; D call uncertain. Germline V gene lookup returns CDR1 SGHTA and CDR2 FQGTGA. CDR3 length: 13 residues. Trimming removed 3 bases from V and 1 base from J, with 3 bases in between. The CDR3 sequence is CASSLRNTGELFF. In DNA form, the CDR3 reads TGTGCCAGCAGCTTGCGGAACACCGGGGAGCTGTTTTTT.

The chain couples TRBV2 to TRBJ2-3; D is tentatively TRBD1 or TRBD2 (5 bases each). This CDR3 is built from 13 residues. Germline V lookup: CDR1 SNHLY, CDR2 FYNNEI. Trimming shortened V by 6 bases and J by 8 bases, and 15 bases separated the two germline ends. CDR3 bases: TGTGCCAGCAGGGGGGACGGGGACGCTACGCAGTATTTT. Its translation: CASRGDGDATQYF.

J is TRBJ1-1 and V is TRBV6-1, with D tentatively TRBD1 (5 bases). The V and J ends lost 2 bases and 4 bases respectively, with 17 bases between them. Per germline, CDR1 MNHNS and CDR2 SASEGT. The CDR3 length is 16 residues. CDR3 sequence reads: CASSETPNTGGTEAFF. The CDR3 coding sequence is TGTGCCAGCAGTGAAACTCCAAATACAGGAGGCACTGAAGCTTTCTTT.

This chain joins TRBV27 and TRBJ1-1; no definite D call. Trimming took 5 bases from V and 5 from J, leaving 12 bases between them. The V gene's germline CDR1 is MNHEY and CDR2 SMNVEV (reference sequence). CDR3 length: 13 residues. CDR3 loop: CASSTPEKTEAFF. Here the CDR3 DNA reads TGTGCCAGCAGTACTCCAGAGAAAACTGAAGCTTTCTTT.

The rearrangement links TRBV4-2 to TRBJ1-3; D unresolved. The germline V gene encodes CDR1 LGHNA and CDR2 YNFKEQ. V lost 0 bases and J lost 0, with 3 bases in between. The CDR3 extends over 14 amino acids. In DNA form, the CDR3 reads TGTGCCAGCAGCCAAGACAGCTCTGGAAACACCATATATTTT. This codes for CASSQDSSGNTIYF.

V usage is TRBV2 and J usage is TRBJ1-5, with D possibly matching TRBD1 (5 bases). The CDR3 runs to 15 residues. V shed 7 bases and J shed 3 bases, with 16 bases lying between them. CDR1 and CDR2 from the germline V gene are SNHLY and FYNNEI. This chain's CDR3 is CASKVGRVDNQPQHF. As DNA, the CDR3 is TGTGCCAGCAAGGTCGGCAGGGTTGACAATCAGCCCCAGCATTTT.

The chain carries TRBV7-9 and TRBJ2-2; D gene uncertain. Trimming removed 0 bases from V and 8 bases from J, with 13 bases in between. The CDR3 runs 15 residues. CDR1 is SEHNR and CDR2 is FQNEAQ in the germline V gene (reference sequence). CDR3 loop: CASSLARTVFGELFF. As DNA, the CDR3 is TGTGCCAGCAGCTTAGCAAGAACAGTCTTTGGGGAGCTGTTTTTT.

The gene calls are TRBV27 and TRBJ2-7, with a weak D call TRBD2 (5 bases). This CDR3 has 13 amino acids. Germline-derived CDR1 and CDR2 are MNHEY and SMNVEV (reference sequence). Deletions cut 4 bases from V and 2 bases from J, with 9 bases between. The CDR3 protein is CASSSGLPYEQYF. CDR3 DNA sequence: TGTGCCAGCAGTTCCGGACTTCCCTACGAGCAGTACTTC.

This clone appeared a single time. The chain carries TRBV4-3 and TRBJ2-1; D ambiguous. CDR1 is LGHNA, CDR2 YSLEER, per germline. The V end was cut by 1 base, the J end by 4 bases, with 11 bases between. The CDR3 extends over 15 amino acids. For the CDR3, the DNA is TGCGCCAGCAGCCAAGGGTACTCAAGGTACAATGAGCAGTTCTTC. Encoded protein: CASSQGYSRYNEQFF.